This T cell receptor (beta chain) derives from a study of CD8+ T cells in alopecia areata. Study at large: Each day, treated patients took oral tofacitinib twice, at 5 to 10 mg per dose. Patients given treatment had severity scored by the percentage of scalp area affected. Study conclusions and caveats: Many expanded lesional clones stayed in scalp and blood while on tofacitinib. With one nonresponder, baseline CD8+ expansion's link to response remains uncertain.

As to this clone: Its antigen is not known.

As the sequencing template, cDNA was produced by extracting RNA and reverse transcribing it. Data came from immunoSEQ multiplex PCR; TCRdb stores just in-frame clones and leaves some out. The data contain 150,000 to 200,000 clones, about three fifths of them seen just once; the ten biggest clones take up approximately 1%. Treatment reported: oral pan-JAK inhibitor, 5-10 mg twice daily. The source of this sequence is a human donor with alopecia areata. The specimen was CD4+ T cells sorted from blood, collected at week 24, from a patient treated with tofacitinib.

The CDR3: CSPRTDRGNEQYF. CDR3 in DNA: TGCAGCCCCCGCACCGACAGGGGAAACGAGCAGTACTTC. J is TRBJ2-7 and V is TRBV29-1; TRBD1 matches 8 bases. V shed 8 bases, J shed 5 bases, and the junction held 11 bases outside the gene matches. Germline V gives CDR1 SQVTM, CDR2 ANQGSEA. This CDR3 is 13 amino acids long.